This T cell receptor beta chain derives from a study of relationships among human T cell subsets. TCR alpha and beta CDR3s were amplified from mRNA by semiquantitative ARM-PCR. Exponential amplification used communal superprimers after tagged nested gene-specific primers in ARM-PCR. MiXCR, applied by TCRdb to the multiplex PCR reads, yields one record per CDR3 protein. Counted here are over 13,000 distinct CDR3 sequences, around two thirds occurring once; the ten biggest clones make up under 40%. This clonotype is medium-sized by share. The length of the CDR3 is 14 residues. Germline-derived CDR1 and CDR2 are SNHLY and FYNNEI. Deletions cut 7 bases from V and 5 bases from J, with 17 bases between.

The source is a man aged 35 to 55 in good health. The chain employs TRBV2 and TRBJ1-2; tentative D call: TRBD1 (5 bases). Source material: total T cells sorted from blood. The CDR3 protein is CASTHSGDLYGYTF. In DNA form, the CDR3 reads TGTGCCAGCACCCACAGCGGGGACCTGTATGGCTACACCTTC.